In its sample, the clone carrying this TCR beta chain was seen once. The target antigen is unknown. PCR amplification relied on 60 Vbeta primers (plus 13 Jbeta primers). Original processing notes: In a later analysis, the count reached approximately 80 million unique TCR beta chains, with 10 million to 11 million shared. Method: immunoSEQ multiplex PCR; TCRdb's copy keeps in-frame clones and lacks some. V and J calls and clone size follow that table, whereas D and trimming were derived from the DNA. The table shows roughly 110,000 clones, with 82% occurring only once. The data belong to a study of cytomegalovirus exposure and HLA in healthy donors. Trimming stripped 6 bases from V and 6 bases from J, with 23 bases between. The CDR3 extends over 15 amino acids. Germline V gene lookup returns CDR1 SQVTM and CDR2 ANQGSEA. Study-level findings and limits: Reported performance of the classifier showed diagnosis of cytomegalovirus status with high specificity and sensitivity. There were some public TCRs occurring in many donors, but most TCR sequences were rare. Using a false discovery rate of 0.05, a later analysis showed that some 16,000 TCR beta sequences were associated with HLA alleles.

Material: PBMCs. The genes are TRBV29-1 and TRBJ1-1; a weak D match, TRBD1 (6 bases). This clonotype was sampled from a woman aged 18-30 years in good health and CMV-seronegative. The CDR3 DNA reads as TGCAGCGTCGACCACGTGGGACAAGAAGACTCTGAAGCTTTCTTT. Amino acid sequence: CSVDHVGQEDSEAFF.